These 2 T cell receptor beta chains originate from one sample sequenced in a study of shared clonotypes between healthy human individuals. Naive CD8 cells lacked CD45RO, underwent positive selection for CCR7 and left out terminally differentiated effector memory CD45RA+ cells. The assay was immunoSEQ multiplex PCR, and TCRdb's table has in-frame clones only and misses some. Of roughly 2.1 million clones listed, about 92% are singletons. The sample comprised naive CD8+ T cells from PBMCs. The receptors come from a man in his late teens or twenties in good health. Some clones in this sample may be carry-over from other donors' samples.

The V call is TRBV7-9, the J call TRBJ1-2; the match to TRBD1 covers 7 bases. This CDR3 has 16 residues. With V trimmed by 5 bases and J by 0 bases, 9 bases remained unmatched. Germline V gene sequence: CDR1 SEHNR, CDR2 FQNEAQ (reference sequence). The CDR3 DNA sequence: TGTGCCAGCAGCATAACCGGGGACAGCCCTAACTATGGCTACACCTTC. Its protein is CASSITGDSPNYGYTF.

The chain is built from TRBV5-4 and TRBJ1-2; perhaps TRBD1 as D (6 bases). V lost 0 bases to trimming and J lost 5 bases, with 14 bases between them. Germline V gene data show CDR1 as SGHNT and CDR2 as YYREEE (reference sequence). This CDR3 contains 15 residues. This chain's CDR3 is CASSLAGGADYGYTF. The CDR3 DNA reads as TGTGCCAGCAGCTTGGCCGGGGGGGCGGATTATGGCTACACCTTC.